The 22 T cell receptor beta chains given below trace back to one sample, sequenced in a study of cytomegalovirus exposure and HLA in healthy donors. With 60 Vbeta and 13 Jbeta primers, the PCR was carried out. Sequencing was performed with immunoSEQ multiplex PCR; in TCRdb, only in-frame clones are kept and a portion is missing. The table shows 110,000 or so clones, with 60% to 85% occurring only once. Sequenced input: PBMCs. These receptors all stem from a woman between 35 and 50 years old in good health and CMV-seropositive.

The chain combines TRBV19 with TRBJ1-1; tentative D call: TRBD1 (5 bases). There are 12 residues in the CDR3. Germline V lookup: CDR1 LNHDA, CDR2 SQIVND (reference sequence). The ends were cut back, 0 bases at V and 10 bases at J, with 9 bases in the middle. CDR3 coding DNA: TGTGCCAGTAGTATAGAGGGGGGAAGAGCTTTCTTT. Translating gives CASSIEGGRAFF.

The chain is built from TRBV27 and TRBJ2-7; 8 nucleotides match TRBD1. The ends lost 3 bases at V and 3 bases at J; junction bases unmatched: 7. CDR3 size: 15 residues. Germline V CDR1 and CDR2: MNHEY, SMNVEV (reference sequence). The CDR3 reads CASSFGDRPYYEQYF. CDR3 in DNA: TGTGCCAGCAGTTTTGGGGACAGGCCTTACTACGAGCAGTACTTC.

The V and J genes are TRBV6-4 and TRBJ2-2, with TRBD2 identical over 9 bases. With 3 bases clipped from V and 3 bases from J, the junction kept 5 bases outside the gene matches. This CDR3 has 16 residues. Germline values: CDR1 MRHNA, CDR2 SNTAGT. CDR3 nucleotides: TGTGCCAGCAGTGAGAAGGGACTAGCTGACACCGGGGAGCTGTTTTTT. This codes for CASSEKGLADTGELFF.

V is TRBV12-5 and J is TRBJ2-2, with 11 bases matching TRBD2. Per the germline V gene, CDR1 is LGHNT and CDR2 is FRNRAP. V was clipped by 1 base and J by 3 bases; unmatched bases: 4. This CDR3 is built from 17 residues. The CDR3 loop reads CASGLGLAGGHTGELFF. CDR3 sequence (DNA): TGTGCTAGTGGTTTGGGGCTAGCGGGGGGCCACACCGGGGAGCTGTTTTTT.

The CDR3 sequence: CASSYRGNYEQYF. The CDR3 bases are TGTGCCAGCAGTTACAGGGGGAACTACGAGCAGTACTTC. The rearrangement joins TRBV6-5 to TRBJ2-7, with a weak D call TRBD1 (6 bases). With 2 bases removed from V and 3 bases from J, the gap between germline ends came to 8 bases. Germline CDR1 MNHEY, CDR2 SVGAGI. The length of the CDR3 is 13 residues.

The chain is built from TRBV10-3 and TRBJ1-3; D not resolved. V was clipped by 5 bases and J by 4 bases, with 9 bases between them. The germline gives CDR1 ENHRY, CDR2 SYGVKD. There are 13 residues in the CDR3. CDR3 protein: CAISREDGNTIYF. The DNA of the CDR3 is TGTGCCATCAGTAGGGAGGACGGAAACACCATATATTTT.

This clone has only one observation. The chain is built from TRBV27 and TRBJ2-1, with D perhaps matching TRBD1 (5 bases). In germline, CDR1 is MNHEY, CDR2 SMNVEV (reference sequence). This CDR3 is built from 12 residues. V was shortened by 3 bases and J by 12 bases, with 12 bases between the two germline ends. As DNA, the CDR3 is TGTGCCAGCAGTTTTTTTGGGGCCGGGCAGTTCTTC. Encoded protein: CASSFFGAGQFF.

The V and J genes are TRBV6-5 and TRBJ2-7; 9 nucleotides line up with TRBD2. With 5 bases clipped from V and 6 bases from J, the junction kept 8 bases outside the gene matches. Germline loops: CDR1 MNHEY, CDR2 SVGAGI. This CDR3 is built from 14 residues. CDR3: CASSKVLAGVEQYF. The DNA for the CDR3 is TGTGCCAGCAGTAAAGTCTTAGCGGGGGTCGAGCAGTACTTC.

This clone was recorded only once. The chain joins TRBV25-1 to TRBJ1-5, with a tentative D call TRBD1 (6 bases). This CDR3 comprises 14 residues. In germline, CDR1 is MGHDK, CDR2 SYGVNS. Trimming removed 4 bases from V and 4 bases from J, with 11 bases in between. CDR3 protein: CASSATGANQPQHF. In DNA form, the CDR3 reads TGTGCCAGCAGTGCGACAGGAGCGAATCAGCCCCAGCATTTT.

The chain has TRBV19 and TRBJ2-1; D remains ambiguous. Trimming cost V 4 bases and J 0 bases, with 10 bases left between them. The CDR3 contains 15 residues. Germline CDR1 and CDR2: LNHDA and SQIVND (reference sequence). CDR3 protein: CASSNTASSYNEQFF. CDR3 bases: TGTGCCAGTAGTAACACTGCTAGCTCCTACAATGAGCAGTTCTTC.

V is TRBV5-8 and J is TRBJ2-1; D not resolved. Trimming stripped 0 bases from V and 0 bases from J, with 7 bases between. In germline, CDR1 is SGHTS, CDR2 YDEGEE. This CDR3 region has 15 residues. The CDR3 nucleotides read TGTGCCAGCAGCTTGGGGCCGGGCTCCTACAATGAGCAGTTCTTC. Residues: CASSLGPGSYNEQFF.

The gene calls are TRBV6-5 and TRBJ2-2, with D perhaps TRBD2 (5 bases). V lost 6 bases and J lost 1, with 6 bases in between. Germline lookup yields CDR1 MNHEY and CDR2 SVGAGI. This CDR3 has 13 residues. The CDR3 nucleotides are TGTGCCAGCAGGGGGAGGAACACCGGGGAGCTGTTTTTT. The encoded protein is CASRGRNTGELFF.

The chain combines TRBV6-5 with TRBJ1-6; D not certain. The germline V gene encodes CDR1 MNHEY and CDR2 SVGAGI. V was shortened by 0 bases and J by 6 bases, with 9 bases between the two germline ends. The CDR3 has 15 residues. The DNA of the CDR3 is TGTGCCAGCAGTTACTCTCTACCGATTAATTCACCCCTCCACTTT. Encoded protein: CASSYSLPINSPLHF.

This rearrangement joins TRBV4-1 to TRBJ2-5, with D perhaps matching TRBD2 (7 bases). V shed 5 bases and J shed 2 bases, with 15 bases lying between them. Germline V gene data show CDR1 as MGHRA and CDR2 as YSYEKL. The CDR3 has 15 residues. Written as DNA, the CDR3 is TGCGCCAGCAGCTCGATGCGGGGGCCACAAGAGACCCAGTACTTC. Its translation: CASSSMRGPQETQYF.

The chain is built from TRBV7-8 and TRBJ2-7, with a weak D call TRBD1 (6 bases). CDR1 and CDR2 (germline): SGHVS, FQNEAQ. V was clipped by 5 bases and J by 3 bases, with 17 bases between them. The CDR3 length is 15 residues. The CDR3 bases are TGTGCCAGCAGCCCGCGCTTCCGGGACAACTACGAGCAGTACTTC. This codes for CASSPRFRDNYEQYF.

Worth noting for this clone: The junction departs from the called germline gene at one end, perhaps through a read error. The chain links TRBV20-1 to TRBJ2-3, with D tentatively TRBD2 (7 bases). CDR3 length: 11 amino acids. From germline, CDR1 is DFQATT and CDR2 SNEGSKA (reference sequence). CDR3 loop: CSARDREGVNF. For the CDR3, the DNA is TGCAGTGCTAGAGATAGGGAGGGGGTGAATTTT.

This clone was counted only a few times. This chain connects TRBV6-6 to TRBJ1-1; D is uncertain. Germline loops: CDR1 MNHNY, CDR2 SVGAGI (reference sequence). Trimming left V 11 bases short and J 2 bases short, with 12 bases between. This CDR3 has 12 residues. CDR3 coding DNA: TGTGCCGGCCAAAGCGGAAACACTGAAGCTTTCTTT. Encoded protein: CAGQSGNTEAFF.

In this sample, this clone turned up a few times. The chain uses TRBV28 and TRBJ1-1, with 10 bases identical to TRBD1. CDR1 is MDHEN, CDR2 SYDVKM, per germline. J lost 5 bases, V lost 4 bases, and 7 bases had no gene match. There are 15 residues in the CDR3. Here the CDR3 reads CASSSPGQGRTEAFF. The DNA for the CDR3 is TGTGCCAGCAGTTCCCCGGGACAGGGGAGGACTGAAGCTTTCTTT.

The rearrangement uses TRBV18 and TRBJ2-5; 14 nucleotides line up with TRBD2. The CDR3 totals 18 residues. Per the germline V gene, CDR1 is KGHSH and CDR2 is LQKENI. The ends lost 2 bases at V and 2 bases at J; junction bases unmatched: 7. CDR3 sequence reads: CASSPFVGLAGGQETQYF. The CDR3 nucleotides read TGTGCCAGCTCACCATTTGTAGGACTAGCGGGGGGACAAGAGACCCAGTACTTC.

This clone has just a few counts. The V gene is TRBV7-3, the J gene TRBJ1-1; D perhaps matches TRBD1 (5 bases). The CDR3 runs 13 residues. The V gene's germline CDR1 is SGHTA and CDR2 FQGTGA. Trimming pared 2 bases from V and 6 bases from J, leaving 10 bases between. CDR3 in amino acids: CASSLGGKAEAFF. The CDR3 nucleotides are TGTGCCAGCAGCTTAGGGGGGAAAGCTGAAGCTTTCTTT.

This clone was observed a single time. The CDR3 loop reads CASSPGTATEAFF. The CDR3, as DNA: TGTGCCAGCAGCCCCGGGACAGCCACTGAAGCTTTCTTT. This sequence joins TRBV7-9 and TRBJ1-1; 7 bases fit TRBD1. This CDR3 has 13 residues. CDR1 is SEHNR and CDR2 is FQNEAQ in the germline V gene (reference sequence). The J segment lost 4 bases and the V segment lost 5 bases, leaving 4 bases of the junction unmatched.

J is TRBJ2-7 and V is TRBV6-5; tentative D call: TRBD1 (5 bases). The CDR3 has 14 amino acids. Germline CDR1 reads MNHEY; CDR2 reads SVGAGI. With 3 bases removed from V and 0 bases from J, the gap between germline ends came to 9 bases. The chain's CDR3 is CASSYRGSSYEQYF. The CDR3 DNA follows: TGTGCCAGCAGTTATAGGGGCTCCTCCTACGAGCAGTACTTC.